This paragraph reports one T cell receptor beta chain. These data belong to a study of cytotoxic CD8 clonotypes in ibrutinib-treated CLL. Researchers set a sequencing depth target of 1 in 200,000 to 1 in 1 million T cells. Produced via immunoSEQ multiplex PCR; TCRdb's table is partial and in-frame only. The repertoire has about 270,000 clones, 60% to 80% of them found once; the top ten carry about 5.8%. This CDR3 has 13 residues. V was clipped by 8 bases and J by 5 bases; unmatched bases: 6. Germline lookup yields CDR1 MNHEY and CDR2 SVGAGI. The sequence derives from a human donor with chronic lymphocytic leukemia. The chain has TRBV6-5 and TRBJ2-5; 9 bases are a match to TRBD1. Source: PBMCs, taken at disease progression, from a patient treated with ibrutinib. CDR3 nucleotide sequence: TGTGCCAGCGTCAAACAGGGGGCCGAGACCCAGTACTTC. Protein sequence: CASVKQGAETQYF.